The 29 T cell receptor beta chains below were found in one sample sequenced in a study of T cells after yellow fever vaccination. TCRdb fed the 5' RACE reads into MiXCR, producing one record per CDR3 protein. The repertoire consists of about 580,000 distinct CDR3 sequences, with about a sixth occurring once and the leading ten covering 17%. Material: PBMCs, obtained less than 6 days after the first yellow fever vaccination. The receptors were gathered from a man aged 18-30 years who received the YFV17D yellow fever vaccine.

This clonotype was seen more than once but under ten times. V gene TRBV7-9 combines with J gene TRBJ2-7, with TRBD2 identical over 8 bases. Germline V lookup: CDR1 SEHNR, CDR2 FQNEAQ (reference sequence). J gave up 6 bases and V 7 bases, and 8 bases lay outside the gene matches. This CDR3 comprises 13 residues. The CDR3 region is CASNLREGGEQYV. CDR3 sequence (DNA): TGTGCCAGCAACCTCCGGGAGGGAGGCGAGCAGTACGTC.

The V and J genes are TRBV5-1 and TRBJ1-1; possible D gene TRBD1, 5 bases. The V and J ends lost 7 bases and 5 bases respectively, with 24 bases between them. The CDR3 totals 16 residues. CDR1 is SGHRS, CDR2 YFSETQ, per germline. CDR3 DNA sequence: TGCGCCAGCGCCCCCTTCGAGACGGGGGTCGGTACTGAAGCTTTCTTT. It translates to CASAPFETGVGTEAFF.

This clonotype has more than one count but fewer than ten. This chain links TRBV4-1 with TRBJ2-4, with TRBD1 identical over 7 bases. Germline trimming cut 0 bases from V and 3 bases from J; bases unmatched to any gene: 8. The CDR3 is 17 residues long. Germline V CDR1 and CDR2: MGHRA, YSYEKL. The CDR3 DNA reads as TGCGCCAGCAGCCAAGATGCGGAGACAGGGCGCAAAAACATTCAGTACTTC. Translating it yields CASSQDAETGRKNIQYF.

The rearrangement joins TRBV6-5 to TRBJ1-1; TRBD1 might be the D (6 bases). CDR1 and CDR2 (germline): MNHEY, SVGAGI. Trimming pared 6 bases from V and 7 bases from J, leaving 12 bases between. The CDR3 sequence is 12 residues long. In DNA form, the CDR3 reads TGTGCCAGCAGATCTACAGGGTATGAAGCTTTCTTT. Encoded protein: CASRSTGYEAFF.

The gene calls are TRBV15 and TRBJ2-1; 9 bases line up with TRBD1. This CDR3 comprises 15 residues. V dropped 4 bases and J dropped 4; count of bases not matched to a gene: 5. The germline gives CDR1 LNHNV, CDR2 YYDKDF (reference sequence). This CDR3 is CATSNSGTGYNEQFF. CDR3 in DNA: TGTGCCACCAGCAACTCCGGGACAGGGTACAATGAGCAGTTCTTC.

This clonotype came up a few times. The V call is TRBV6-1, the J call TRBJ1-3; possible D gene TRBD1, 6 bases. This CDR3 comprises 15 residues. V gave up 5 bases and J gave up 0 bases, with 11 bases separating them. Germline loops: CDR1 MNHNS, CDR2 SASEGT. The CDR3 reads CASSPTGASGNTIYF. CDR3 DNA: TGTGCCAGCAGTCCGACAGGAGCCTCTGGAAACACCATATATTTT.

The chain joins TRBV7-2 to TRBJ2-2; the D is unclear. Trimming removed 6 bases from V and 0 bases from J, with 11 bases in between. CDR1 is SGHTA, CDR2 FQGNSA, per germline. This CDR3 has 15 residues. This CDR3 is CASSLQIANTGELFF. In nucleotides, the CDR3 is TGTGCCAGCAGTCTACAGATCGCGAACACCGGGGAGCTGTTTTTT.

V is TRBV20-1 and J is TRBJ2-5; D may be TRBD1 (5 bases). Germline V gene data show CDR1 as DFQATT and CDR2 as SNEGSKA (reference sequence). This CDR3 is built from 14 residues. The CDR3 loop is CSVHRSDGQETQYF. The CDR3 DNA follows: TGCAGCGTACACAGGTCAGACGGACAAGAGACCCAGTACTTC.

This clonotype came up many times. The CDR3 nucleotides are TGTGCCAGCAGCTTAGTTCCGGGGACTGAAGCTTTCTTT. It translates to CASSLVPGTEAFF. The rearrangement uses TRBV7-2 and TRBJ1-1, with unresolved D. The germline gives CDR1 SGHTA, CDR2 FQGNSA. CDR3 length equals 13 residues. The germline V and J ends were trimmed by 1 base and 5 bases, with 8 bases remaining between them.

Turning to this clonotype: Lacking the conserved final phenylalanine or tryptophan, this CDR3 likely reflects a read error. The rearrangement joins TRBV7-9 to TRBJ1-4; D is possibly TRBD1 (6 bases). The ends were cut back, 0 bases at V and 5 bases at J, with 10 bases in the middle. CDR1 is SEHNR, CDR2 FQNEAQ, per germline (reference sequence). There are 15 residues in the CDR3. The CDR3 nucleotides are TGTGCCAGCAGCTTAGCGACAGGAGAGAATGAAAAACTGTTTTAT. Its translation: CASSLATGENEKLFY.

The gene calls are TRBV29-1 and TRBJ2-7, with no clear D. The CDR3 totals 13 residues. The ends were cut back, 7 bases at V and 0 bases at J, with 13 bases in the middle. In germline, CDR1 is SQVTM, CDR2 ANQGSEA. This chain's CDR3 is CSASLATSYEQYF. The CDR3, as DNA: TGCAGCGCGTCGCTTGCTACCTCCTACGAGCAGTACTTC.

This clonotype was observed a handful of times. The genes are TRBV20-1 and TRBJ2-7, with D tentatively TRBD2 (5 bases). The CDR3 is made up of 12 amino acids. Germline values: CDR1 DFQATT, CDR2 SNEGSKA (reference sequence). The germline V and J ends were trimmed by 3 bases and 6 bases, with 12 bases remaining between them. The CDR3 DNA is TGCAGTGCTAGCGAGGGATCGGGCGAGCAGTACGTC. Its translation: CSASEGSGEQYV.

Only a few counts were recorded for this clonotype. The chain links TRBV5-1 to TRBJ2-5, with TRBD1 identical over 10 bases. The CDR3 runs 15 residues. CDR1 and CDR2 from the germline V gene are SGHRS and YFSETQ. V dropped 4 bases and J dropped 3; count of bases not matched to a gene: 6. CDR3 coding DNA: TGCGCCAGCAGCACGGCAGGGACAGGGGAAGAGACCCAGTACTTC. This translates into CASSTAGTGEETQYF.

This rearrangement joins TRBV9 to TRBJ1-3; D gene uncertain. Germline CDR1 and CDR2: SGDLS and YYNGEE. V lost 4 bases, J lost 0 bases, and 11 bases lay in between. CDR3 length equals 15 residues. CDR3 sequence: CASSPDGNSGNTIYF. The CDR3 bases are TGTGCCAGCAGCCCCGACGGAAACTCTGGAAACACCATATATTTT.

V is TRBV5-1 and J is TRBJ2-1, with 10 bases identical to TRBD2. The CDR3 is 18 residues long. The junction had 7 bases not matched to a gene; V was cut back by 0 bases and J by 1 base. From germline, CDR1 is SGHRS and CDR2 YFSETQ. The CDR3 sequence: CASSLGGLAGDSYNEQFF. DNA of the CDR3: TGCGCCAGCAGCTTGGGGGGGCTAGCGGGGGATTCCTACAATGAGCAGTTCTTC.

The chain carries TRBV20-1 and TRBJ1-5; D perhaps matches TRBD1 (5 bases). The ends were cut back, 6 bases at V and 0 bases at J, with 9 bases in the middle. This CDR3 contains 13 residues. From germline, CDR1 is DFQATT and CDR2 SNEGSKA (reference sequence). The CDR3, as DNA: TGCAGTGCCGGGGGTGATAGCAATCAGCCCCAGCATTTT. This gives the protein CSAGGDSNQPQHF.

V gene TRBV29-1 combines with J gene TRBJ2-5; D is unresolved. Germline CDR1 is SQVTM and CDR2 is ANQGSEA. V shed 3 bases and J shed 5 bases, with 4 bases lying between them. CDR3 length equals 10 residues. CDR3 protein: CSVDFETQYF. DNA for the CDR3: TGCAGCGTTGATTTTGAGACCCAGTACTTC.

The V call is TRBV27, the J call TRBJ2-7, with a possible D match to TRBD1 (6 bases). This CDR3 is built from 15 residues. V lost 5 bases and J lost 7, with 21 bases in between. Germline V gene lookup returns CDR1 MNHEY and CDR2 SMNVEV (reference sequence). CDR3 residues: CASSPLAGQKAEQYV. The CDR3 DNA reads TGTGCCAGCAGTCCCCTTGCTGGACAGAAGGCGGAGCAGTACGTC.

This clonotype was counted ten times or more. The CDR3 reads CASSVLNTDTQYF. DNA of the CDR3: TGTGCCAGCAGCGTCCTAAACACAGATACGCAGTATTTT. V usage is TRBV9 and J usage is TRBJ2-3; D unclear. Trimming took 2 bases from V and 2 from J, leaving 6 bases between them. The CDR3 is made up of 13 amino acids. Germline-derived CDR1 and CDR2 are SGDLS and YYNGEE.

This chain uses TRBV12-3 or TRBV12-4 with TRBJ2-1; D unresolved. Trimming cost V 3 bases and J 3 bases, with 9 bases left between them. The CDR3 runs 14 residues. CDR3 amino acids: CASSFHPGYNEQFF. The CDR3 DNA follows: TGTGCCAGCAGTTTTCATCCTGGCTACAATGAGCAGTTCTTC.

The CDR3 sequence: CASSLAVRREGAAFF. CDR3 bases: TGTGCCAGCAGCTTGGCCGTCCGCAGGGAGGGTGCGGCTTTCTTT. V and J are TRBV5-6 and TRBJ1-1, with D tentatively TRBD1 (5 bases). The CDR3 is 15 residues long. Trimming stripped 0 bases from V and 11 bases from J, with 20 bases between. Germline CDR1 SGHDT, CDR2 YYEEEE.

The chain uses TRBV7-3 and TRBJ2-2, with D maybe TRBD2 (6 bases). Germline V CDR1 and CDR2: SGHTA, FQGTGA. V lost 5 bases to trimming and J lost 1 base, with 11 bases between them. This CDR3 has 15 amino acids. CDR3 protein: CASSASGGNTGELFF. The CDR3 DNA reads as TGTGCCAGCAGCGCCTCCGGGGGGAACACCGGGGAGCTGTTTTTT. Full variable domain (outside the CDR3, taken from reference TRBV7-3 and TRBJ2-2): GAGVSQTPSNKVTEKGKYVELRCDPISGHTALYWYRQSLGQGPEFLIYFQGTGAADDSGLPNDRFFAVRPEGSVSTLKIQRTERGDSAVYLCASSASGGNTGELFFGEGSRLTVL.

This chain uses TRBV7-2 with TRBJ2-1; 8 nucleotides match TRBD2. The trim removed 3 bases at V and 5 bases at J, leaving 3 bases unmatched. This CDR3 has 14 residues. Germline CDR1 and CDR2: SGHTA and FQGNSA. CDR3 region: CASSFAGGHNEQFF. The CDR3 coding sequence is TGTGCCAGCAGCTTCGCGGGGGGACACAATGAGCAGTTCTTC.

The rearrangement uses TRBV19 and TRBJ1-5; D is undetermined. There are 14 residues in the CDR3. Deletions cut 4 bases from V and 5 bases from J, with 12 bases between. The V gene's germline CDR1 is LNHDA and CDR2 SQIVND (reference sequence). In DNA form, the CDR3 reads TGTGCCAGTAGTAATTTGGGCTTGGATCAGCCCCAGCATTTT. Translating gives CASSNLGLDQPQHF.

The chain has TRBV6-2 or TRBV6-3 and TRBJ1-2, with D possibly being TRBD1 (6 bases). Trimming stripped 0 bases from V and 5 bases from J, with 13 bases between. Germline V gives CDR1 MNHEY, CDR2 SVGEGT. This CDR3 has 15 residues. The CDR3 sequence: CASSYSGQPQYGYTF. CDR3 DNA sequence: TGTGCCAGCAGTTACTCCGGACAGCCCCAGTATGGCTACACCTTC.

The chain couples TRBV7-2 to TRBJ2-3, with 9 bases identical to TRBD2. The junction had 10 bases not matched to a gene; V was cut back by 2 bases and J by 10 bases. Germline assignment: CDR1 SGHTA and CDR2 FQGNSA. This CDR3 contains 15 residues. The chain's CDR3 is CASSLMAGGDPAQYF. CDR3 coding DNA: TGTGCCAGCAGCTTAATGGCGGGGGGGGATCCCGCGCAGTATTTT.

V is TRBV5-1 and J is TRBJ1-1, with D possibly TRBD1 on 6 matching bases. The V and J ends lost 5 bases and 7 bases respectively, with 12 bases between them. This CDR3 spans 12 amino acids. The V gene's germline CDR1 is SGHRS and CDR2 YFSETQ. The CDR3 DNA sequence: TGCGCCAGCAGTCGAGGACAGTTTGAAGCTTTCTTT. Its protein is CASSRGQFEAFF. The variable domain in full, completed from reference TRBV5-1 and TRBJ1-1, reads KAGVTQTPRYLIKTRGQQVTLSCSPISGHRSVSWYQQTPGQGLQFLFEYFSETQRNKGNFPGRFSGRQFSNSRSEMNVSTLELGDSALYLCASSRGQFEAFFGQGTRLTVV.

There are a few counts of this clonotype. This chain connects TRBV19 to TRBJ2-2; a possible D gene is TRBD1 (6 bases). V was trimmed by 7 bases and J by 2 bases, leaving 20 bases between them. This CDR3 is built from 17 residues. CDR1 is LNHDA and CDR2 is SQIVND in the germline V gene (reference sequence). The CDR3 DNA reads as TGTGCCAGTACCCACCTGCTAGGACAGTCAAACACCGGGGAGCTGTTTTTT. This encodes CASTHLLGQSNTGELFF.

The chain carries TRBV12-3 or TRBV12-4 and TRBJ2-1, with TRBD2 as a possible D gene (6 bases). This CDR3 contains 15 residues. V shed 3 bases and J shed 2 bases, with 11 bases lying between them. The DNA for the CDR3 is TGTGCCAGCAGTTTGGATTCGGGGGCCTACAATGAGCAGTTCTTC. This encodes CASSLDSGAYNEQFF.